The 25 T cell receptor beta chains reported below all come from one sample, sequenced in a study of CXCR3-negative and CXCR3-positive naive CD8 T cells (dated by TCRdb to about 2019). The sequencer was a NextSeq 550. The Human TCR Profiling Kit (MiLaboratory) was used to make UMI-labeled 5' RACE TRB cDNA libraries. TCRdb reprocessed the reads and provides one entry for every CDR3 protein sequence; no DNA is given. The table for this sample lists about 50,000 distinct CDR3 sequences. Of the sample, about 0.43% is held by the ten largest clones. Sequences were obtained from naive CXCR3- CD8+ T cells from blood. The cell subset or site label, as the study defines it: CD45RO-CCR7+CD27+CD95- naive CD8+ T cells lacking CXCR3 (TNR3-). The receptors here all came from a human donor in good health. Some clones in this sample may be carry-over from other donors' samples.

The chain carries TRBV28 and TRBJ2-4; checking the TCRdb D call of TRBD1 is not possible without DNA. The CDR3 is made up of 15 amino acids. Germline V gene data show CDR1 as MDHEN and CDR2 as SYDVKM. This chain's CDR3 is CASSFRGVKRNIQYF.

The V and J genes are TRBV15 and TRBJ2-3; TCRdb's D call, TRBD2, is unchecked because there is no DNA. The CDR3 length is 15 residues. The germline gives CDR1 LNHNV, CDR2 YYDKDF (reference sequence). The CDR3 here is CATSNSGGAGDTQYF.

The J gene is TRBJ2-1, the V gene TRBV7-9; TCRdb selects TRBD1, and the lack of DNA leaves this call unchecked. The CDR3 totals 15 residues. CDR1 and CDR2 (germline): SEHNR, FQNEAQ (reference sequence). The CDR3 loop is CASSLGTGWDNEQFF.

The chain has TRBV29-1 and TRBJ2-2; TCRdb outputs TRBD2, but without DNA this stays unchecked. CDR1 SQVTM and CDR2 ANQGSEA come from the germline V gene. This CDR3 is 14 amino acids long. CDR3 amino acids: CSVPQDANTGELFF.

This chain joins TRBV6-2 or TRBV6-3 and TRBJ2-7; the TCRdb call, TRBD1, lacks DNA for checking. The CDR3 totals 14 residues. Germline assignment: CDR1 MNHEY and CDR2 SVGEGT. CDR3 region: CASSYARQGPERYF.

The chain carries TRBV4-3 and TRBJ2-1; the D call from TCRdb, TRBD2, cannot be confirmed without DNA. The CDR3 is made up of 16 amino acids. In germline, CDR1 is LGHNA, CDR2 YSLEER. CDR3 region: CASSHLAGRPGNEQFF.

V gene TRBV7-9 combines with J gene TRBJ2-1; as DNA is missing, the TRBD1 call by TCRdb cannot be tested. Germline loops: CDR1 SEHNR, CDR2 FQNEAQ (reference sequence). The CDR3 covers 17 residues. The CDR3 loop reads CASSLVGVSTGQREQFF.

The rearrangement links TRBV4-3 to TRBJ2-7; TCRdb's D gene call, TRBD1, goes unchecked for lack of DNA. Per germline, CDR1 LGHNA and CDR2 YSLEER. The CDR3 contains 15 residues. CDR3 sequence reads: CASSQGQGLSYEQYF.

This sequence joins TRBV20-1 and TRBJ2-7. The CDR3 runs to 15 residues. CDR1 and CDR2 from the germline V gene are DFQATT and SNEGSKA (reference sequence). The CDR3 protein is CSARDITRSSYEQYF.

This rearrangement joins TRBV7-3 to TRBJ2-7; with no DNA, the TCRdb D assignment of TRBD2 cannot be verified. From germline, CDR1 is SGHTA and CDR2 FQGTGA. The CDR3 runs to 17 residues. The CDR3: CASSEGLAGDRSYEQYF.

The CDR3 sequence is CSVEDGDRVEAFF. The chain links TRBV29-1 to TRBJ1-1; TCRdb lists TRBD1, though no DNA is available to test this call. The germline CDR1 and CDR2 sequences are SQVTM and ANQGSEA. CDR3 length equals 13 residues.

This chain joins TRBV5-6 and TRBJ2-1; TCRdb's assignment of TRBD1 cannot be checked, as there is no DNA. Looked up from germline, CDR1 is SGHDT and CDR2 is YYEEEE. The CDR3 totals 16 residues. CDR3 in amino acids: CASSARQGDKYNEQFF.

This sequence joins TRBV20-1 and TRBJ1-2; the TCRdb call, TRBD1, lacks DNA for checking. The CDR3 runs to 15 residues. Germline CDR1 and CDR2: DFQATT and SNEGSKA (reference sequence). The CDR3: CSAIAPGTEGYGYTF.

The V call is TRBV7-2, the J call TRBJ2-7. Germline V gives CDR1 SGHTA, CDR2 FQGNSA. This CDR3 has 13 amino acids. The CDR3 reads CASSMDSTYEQYF.

The V gene is TRBV6-5, the J gene TRBJ2-5. The CDR3 spans 14 residues. The germline gives CDR1 MNHEY, CDR2 SVGAGI. The CDR3 sequence is CASSLPDLGETQYF.

This chain connects TRBV6-2 or TRBV6-3 to TRBJ2-1; with no DNA, the TCRdb D assignment of TRBD1 cannot be verified. This CDR3 region has 14 residues. Germline lookup yields CDR1 MNHEY and CDR2 SVGEGT. CDR3 amino acids: CASSGTDSYNEQFF.

This chain uses TRBV29-1 with TRBJ2-4; TCRdb indicates TRBD2, and absent DNA this call remains unverified. CDR3 size: 15 residues. Germline values: CDR1 SQVTM, CDR2 ANQGSEA. The chain's CDR3 is CSVDGGGVNKNIQYF.

This sequence joins TRBV27 and TRBJ1-5; TCRdb designates TRBD1, a call that cannot be tested without DNA. This CDR3 has 14 amino acids. Germline V gene lookup returns CDR1 MNHEY and CDR2 SMNVEV (reference sequence). The CDR3 spells CASKLGESNQPQHF.

The gene calls are TRBV25-1 and TRBJ1-5. The CDR3 runs 13 residues. Germline V gives CDR1 MGHDK, CDR2 SYGVNS. CDR3 amino acids: CASSESPYQPQHF.

This chain joins TRBV4-3 and TRBJ1-1. Germline CDR1 reads LGHNA; CDR2 reads YSLEER. The CDR3 has 13 amino acids. CDR3 residues: CARSQDIDSIAFF.

The genes are TRBV7-2 and TRBJ2-2; TCRdb's D gene call, TRBD1, goes unchecked for lack of DNA. CDR3 length equals 17 residues. Germline CDR1 SGHTA, CDR2 FQGNSA. CDR3 region: CASSSRTGVISTGELFF.

The chain carries TRBV29-1 and TRBJ1-2; the D gene TCRdb calls, TRBD1, cannot be checked with no DNA. The CDR3 extends over 15 amino acids. Germline V gene sequence: CDR1 SQVTM, CDR2 ANQGSEA. CDR3 region: CSALTGLPVARGYTF.

V gene TRBV29-1 combines with J gene TRBJ2-2. Looked up from germline, CDR1 is SQVTM and CDR2 is ANQGSEA. The CDR3 is 12 residues long. The CDR3 protein is CSVGWVSGELFF.

The chain combines TRBV12-3 or TRBV12-4 with TRBJ2-1. This CDR3 is built from 14 residues. The CDR3: CASSLDWDPNEQFF.

The V and J genes are TRBV29-1 and TRBJ2-7; as DNA is missing, the TRBD1 call by TCRdb cannot be tested. CDR1 and CDR2 from the germline V gene are SQVTM and ANQGSEA. This CDR3 comprises 11 residues. The CDR3 sequence is CSVVRGYEQYF.